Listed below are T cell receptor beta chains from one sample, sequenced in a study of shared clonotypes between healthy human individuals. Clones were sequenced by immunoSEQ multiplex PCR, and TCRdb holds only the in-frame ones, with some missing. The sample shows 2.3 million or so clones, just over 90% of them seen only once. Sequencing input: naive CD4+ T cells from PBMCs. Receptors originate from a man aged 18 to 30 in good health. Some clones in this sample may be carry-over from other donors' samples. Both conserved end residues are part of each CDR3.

CDR3: CASSSFLMDSSWDF; J: TRBJ2-3; V: TRBV5-4
CDR3: CASSDPGSEQYF; J: TRBJ2-7; V: TRBV6-1
CDR3: CASSQTGRDQPQHF; J: TRBJ1-5; V: TRBV6-1
CDR3: CASSEFPNQPQHF; J: TRBJ1-5; V: TRBV6-1
CDR3: CASRSLAYEDTQYF; J: TRBJ2-3; V: TRBV19
CDR3: CASSLPAVKAGGSGELFF; J: TRBJ2-2; V: TRBV7-9
CDR3: CARPSGELFF; J: TRBJ2-2; V: TRBV6-1
CDR3: CASSRLIGAKNIQYF; J: TRBJ2-4; V: TRBV27
CDR3: CASSRARSTDTQYF; J: TRBJ2-3; V: TRBV5-1
CDR3: CASSSTGGNQPQHF; J: TRBJ1-5; V: TRBV6-5
CDR3: CASSPRTGHSEAFF; J: TRBJ1-1; V: TRBV7-9
CDR3: CASSPLRDRVSETQYF; J: TRBJ2-5; V: TRBV18
CDR3: CASSRDRGGGYTF; J: TRBJ1-2; V: TRBV19
CDR3: CASSLGTDRWTGELFF; J: TRBJ2-2; V: TRBV5-1
CDR3: CAISEGIVFEAFF; J: TRBJ1-1; V: TRBV10-3
CDR3: CASSLPQTGPFGELFF; J: TRBJ2-2; V: TRBV5-1
CDR3: CASSPGTSGTYEQYF; J: TRBJ2-7; V: TRBV6-1
CDR3: CASSYSFDRSEQFF; J: TRBJ2-1; V: TRBV6-5
CDR3: CASSYLGAGGYTF; J: TRBJ1-2; V: TRBV6-5
CDR3: CASKGVAGGHYTGELFF; J: TRBJ2-2; V: TRBV2
CDR3: CASSLSGLAGEYEQFF; J: TRBJ2-1; V: TRBV5-1
CDR3: CASWAGIKEKLFF; J: TRBJ1-4; V: TRBV28
CDR3: CASSDGFANEQYF; J: TRBJ2-7; V: TRBV5-1
CDR3: CASSFWRASGNTIYF; J: TRBJ1-3; V: TRBV28
CDR3: CASSLGIGAGNTIYF; J: TRBJ1-3; V: TRBV9
CDR3: CASSTGENTEAFF; J: TRBJ1-1; V: TRBV5-1
CDR3: CASSTGTSGRGGEQFF; J: TRBJ2-1; V: TRBV5-1
CDR3: CSVGGVYNEQFF; J: TRBJ2-1; V: TRBV29-1
CDR3: CASSSVLGLAEAFF; J: TRBJ1-1; V: TRBV11-1
CDR3: CASSQDLGVNEQFF; J: TRBJ2-1; V: TRBV4-2
CDR3: CASKLMAIANYGYTF; J: TRBJ1-2; V: TRBV19
CDR3: CASSIGTVNTEAFF; J: TRBJ1-1; V: TRBV6-5